These 30 T cell receptor beta chains were sequenced from one sample in a study of cytomegalovirus exposure and HLA in healthy donors. PCR primers comprised 60 Vbeta and 13 Jbeta primers. Data came from immunoSEQ multiplex PCR; TCRdb stores just in-frame clones and leaves some out. The table has roughly 120,000 clones, approximately 80% seen once. Sequences were obtained from PBMCs. The source of these receptors is a woman between 25 and 40 years old in good health and CMV-seronegative.

This sequence joins TRBV9 and TRBJ2-5; 7 positions agree with TRBD1. The V and J ends lost 0 bases and 1 base, in that order; junction bases with no gene match: 3. CDR3 length: 15 amino acids. Germline V lookup: CDR1 SGDLS, CDR2 YYNGEE. CDR3 region: CASSVGQGSQETQYF. CDR3 nucleotide sequence: TGTGCCAGCAGCGTAGGACAGGGTTCCCAAGAGACCCAGTACTTC.

This clone showed up just a few times. The chain carries TRBV2 and TRBJ2-3, with D perhaps matching TRBD2 (6 bases). Germline assignment: CDR1 SNHLY and CDR2 FYNNEI. CDR3 length equals 11 residues. Deletions cut 6 bases from V and 6 bases from J, with 7 bases between. The chain's CDR3 is CASRSGDTQYF. The CDR3 DNA reads as TGTGCCAGCAGGAGCGGGGATACGCAGTATTTT.

V is TRBV27 and J is TRBJ2-7, with 12 bases aligning to TRBD2. The junction had 1 base not matched to a gene; V was cut back by 5 bases and J by 5 bases. This CDR3 is built from 13 residues. Germline assignment: CDR1 MNHEY and CDR2 SMNVEV (reference sequence). The CDR3 here is CASSRLAGDEQYF. The CDR3 DNA sequence: TGTGCCAGCAGTAGACTAGCGGGAGACGAGCAGTACTTC.

The J gene is TRBJ1-2, the V gene TRBV5-1, with a possible D match to TRBD1 (5 bases). The length of the CDR3 is 14 residues. Trimming stripped 2 bases from V and 5 bases from J, with 13 bases between. The V gene's germline CDR1 is SGHRS and CDR2 YFSETQ. The CDR3 sequence is CASSLDSALYGYTF. DNA of the CDR3: TGCGCCAGCAGCTTAGACAGTGCCCTATATGGCTACACCTTC.

The V gene is TRBV19, the J gene TRBJ1-5; possible D gene TRBD1, 5 bases. Germline values: CDR1 LNHDA, CDR2 SQIVND (reference sequence). The V and J ends lost 6 bases and 2 bases respectively, with 14 bases between them. This CDR3 region has 15 residues. The CDR3 DNA follows: TGTGCCAGTAGAAATCAGGGTGCGGGCAATCAGCCCCAGCATTTT. The encoded protein is CASRNQGAGNQPQHF.

The chain is built from TRBV15 and TRBJ1-5; TRBD1 matches at 7 bases. Looked up from germline, CDR1 is LNHNV and CDR2 is YYDKDF (reference sequence). The CDR3 contains 16 residues. V trimming: 0 bases; J trimming: 4 bases; junction bases outside the gene matches: 6. CDR3 protein: CATSRDFSTGNQPQHF. CDR3 coding DNA: TGTGCCACCAGCAGAGACTTCTCGACAGGGAATCAGCCCCAGCATTTT.

CDR3 sequence (DNA): TGTGCCAGCTCACCCGGTGTCGCTGAAGCTTTCTTT. Amino acids: CASSPGVAEAFF. The rearrangement joins TRBV18 to TRBJ1-1; D uncertain. CDR1 and CDR2 (germline): KGHSH, LQKENI. Trimming took off 3 bases at V and 6 bases at J, with 8 bases between the two ends. This CDR3 has 12 residues.

This clone has a handful of counts. The genes are TRBV10-2 and TRBJ2-3; no clear D. V lost 0 bases to trimming and J lost 4 bases, with 8 bases between them. Germline assignment: CDR1 WSHSY and CDR2 SAAADI. The CDR3 length is 14 residues. Here the CDR3 DNA reads TGCGCCAGCAGTGAGTCGGCTTCACCAGATACGCAGTATTTT. It specifies CASSESASPDTQYF.

The CDR3 DNA reads as TGTGCCTGGCAGGCTCCGACTAGCGGGAGGTTGGGGAATGAGCAGTTCTTC. Translated: CAWQAPTSGRLGNEQFF. The rearrangement joins TRBV30 to TRBJ2-1, with TRBD2 matching 13 bases. This CDR3 contains 17 residues. V lost 5 bases to trimming and J lost 7 bases; unmatched junction nucleotides: 14. Germline assignment: CDR1 GTSNPN and CDR2 SVGIG (reference sequence).

This rearrangement joins TRBV6-5 to TRBJ1-2; 7 nucleotides line up with TRBD1. CDR3 length: 14 residues. J lost 4 bases, V lost 0 bases, and 2 bases had no gene match. Germline-derived CDR1 and CDR2 are MNHEY and SVGAGI. CDR3 sequence (DNA): TGTGCCAGCAGTTACTCGGAGGGGGCCTATGGCTACACCTTC. Protein: CASSYSEGAYGYTF.

In its sample, this clone was seen once. The rearrangement uses TRBV6-5 and TRBJ2-3; D remains unclear. The CDR3 is made up of 11 amino acids. Between the trimmed V and J ends, which lost 7 bases and 2 bases, there was a span of 4 bases. The V gene's germline CDR1 is MNHEY and CDR2 SVGAGI. DNA of the CDR3: TGTGCCAGCACCTACACAGATACGCAGTATTTT. It is translated as CASTYTDTQYF.

The V gene is TRBV4-2, the J gene TRBJ1-2, with TRBD1 identical over 10 bases. With 4 bases clipped from V and 8 bases from J, the junction kept 13 bases outside the gene matches. From germline, CDR1 is LGHNA and CDR2 YNFKEQ. This CDR3 has 16 amino acids. CDR3 sequence reads: CASSRGRTGGEEGYTF. CDR3 in DNA: TGTGCCAGCAGCCGGGGAAGGACAGGGGGAGAGGAAGGCTACACCTTC.

A few counts support this clone. The chain couples TRBV27 to TRBJ1-2; D is unclear. The CDR3 has 16 amino acids. Germline loops: CDR1 MNHEY, CDR2 SMNVEV (reference sequence). Trimming removed 2 bases at V and 4 bases at J, with 17 bases between. As DNA, the CDR3 is TGTGCCAGCAGTTTACGGGTCAGTAGCCCAAGCTATGGCTACACCTTC. This gives the protein CASSLRVSSPSYGYTF.

The CDR3 bases are TGCAGCGTTGAAGATTACACAGTGGCAGGTCACTATGGCTACACCTTC. Amino acids: CSVEDYTVAGHYGYTF. The V call is TRBV29-1, the J call TRBJ1-2, with D unclear. Germline lookup yields CDR1 SQVTM and CDR2 ANQGSEA. V gave up 0 bases and J gave up 3 bases, with 17 bases separating them. This CDR3 has 16 amino acids.

V and J are TRBV2 and TRBJ1-1; D is perhaps TRBD1 (5 bases). Looked up from germline, CDR1 is SNHLY and CDR2 is FYNNEI. This CDR3 spans 13 amino acids. V was trimmed by 9 bases and J by 2 bases, leaving 13 bases between them. In DNA, the CDR3 is TGTGCCAGGGGCGTACAGGTTAACACTGAAGCTTTCTTT. Residues: CARGVQVNTEAFF.

The CDR3 spells CAWSVLGHRGGYTF. As DNA, the CDR3 is TGTGCCTGGAGTGTATTGGGACACAGAGGTGGCTACACCTTC. The rearrangement joins TRBV30 to TRBJ1-2; D possibly corresponds to TRBD1 (6 bases). Looked up from germline, CDR1 is GTSNPN and CDR2 is SVGIG (reference sequence). The CDR3 is 14 residues long. Trimming pared 0 bases from V and 7 bases from J, leaving 15 bases between.

The gene calls are TRBV5-1 and TRBJ2-1; 11 bases are a match to TRBD1. The CDR3 consists of 15 residues. Unmatched junction bases numbered 6, after V lost 3 bases and J lost 7 bases. CDR1 and CDR2 (germline): SGHRS, YFSETQ. The CDR3 here is CASSWDRGTRNEQFF. As DNA, the CDR3 is TGCGCCAGCAGCTGGGACAGGGGGACTAGAAATGAGCAGTTCTTC. Combining the CDR3 with reference TRBV5-1 and TRBJ2-1 gives the whole variable domain KAGVTQTPRYLIKTRGQQVTLSCSPISGHRSVSWYQQTPGQGLQFLFEYFSETQRNKGNFPGRFSGRQFSNSRSEMNVSTLELGDSALYLCASSWDRGTRNEQFFGPGTRLTVL.

The chain is built from TRBV4-2 and TRBJ2-1; TRBD1 agrees at 8 bases. The CDR3 has 13 amino acids. Germline V gene data show CDR1 as LGHNA and CDR2 as YNFKEQ. The trim removed 3 bases at V and 8 bases at J, leaving 3 bases unmatched. The CDR3 DNA reads TGTGCCAGCAGCCACACCAGGGGGCATGAGCAGTTCTTC. Amino acids: CASSHTRGHEQFF.

V and J are TRBV6-1 and TRBJ1-1; no firm D call. V dropped 3 bases and J dropped 1 base, with 6 bases sitting between them. The CDR3 loop spans 13 amino acids. Per germline, CDR1 MNHNS and CDR2 SASEGT. CDR3 DNA: TGTGCCAGCAGTGATTATCCGAACACTGAAGCTTTCTTT. This gives the protein CASSDYPNTEAFF.

The CDR3 region is CASSEARTGQGYTF. CDR3 DNA sequence: TGTGCCAGCAGTGAAGCGAGGACAGGGCAAGGCTACACCTTC. The genes are TRBV2 and TRBJ1-2; 8 nucleotides align to TRBD1. This CDR3 comprises 14 residues. V trimming: 0 bases; J trimming: 8 bases; junction bases outside the gene matches: 5. Per germline, CDR1 SNHLY and CDR2 FYNNEI.

The CDR3 DNA is TGTGCCAGCAGTTTCGCGGCTCAGCGCTATGGCTACACCTTC. Translation: CASSFAAQRYGYTF. The rearrangement uses TRBV27 and TRBJ1-2; D gene uncertain. This CDR3 is built from 14 residues. Germline CDR1 and CDR2: MNHEY and SMNVEV (reference sequence). With 3 bases removed from V and 4 bases from J, the gap between germline ends came to 12 bases.

The chain uses TRBV2 and TRBJ2-5; the match to TRBD2 covers 9 bases. J was trimmed by 4 bases and V by 7 bases; bases with no gene match: 7. CDR1 is SNHLY and CDR2 is FYNNEI in the germline V gene. This CDR3 contains 14 residues. Here the CDR3 reads CASTTAGGLETQYF. For the CDR3, the DNA is TGTGCCAGCACAACTGCGGGGGGGCTAGAGACCCAGTACTTC.

The CDR3 sequence is CASSVDTFYEQYF. The CDR3 DNA is TGTGCCAGCAGCGTTGACACTTTCTACGAGCAGTACTTC. This chain links TRBV9 with TRBJ2-7; D call uncertain. Germline CDR1 SGDLS, CDR2 YYNGEE. This CDR3 contains 13 residues. Trimming left V 2 bases short and J 3 bases short, with 9 bases between.

This clone was detected a few times. The chain joins TRBV9 to TRBJ2-1; TRBD1 aligns across 7 bases. From germline, CDR1 is SGDLS and CDR2 YYNGEE. This CDR3 has 14 residues. V gave up 0 bases and J gave up 4 bases; unmatched junction bases: 1. The CDR3 bases are TGTGCCAGCAGCGTAGGGGACAGTTACAATGAGCAGTTCTTC. Its translation is CASSVGDSYNEQFF.

V usage is TRBV4-1 and J usage is TRBJ1-4, with 7 bases identical to TRBD1. CDR1 and CDR2 (germline): MGHRA, YSYEKL. This CDR3 has 14 residues. The V and J ends lost 7 bases and 4 bases, in that order; junction bases with no gene match: 6. In DNA form, the CDR3 reads TGCGCCAGCACCAGGGGGTACGGTAATGAAAAACTGTTTTTT. This codes for CASTRGYGNEKLFF.

The CDR3 DNA is TGTGCCAGCAGCCAAGATCCGGGGACAGGGACCGGGGAGCTGTTTTTT. Residues: CASSQDPGTGTGELFF. J is TRBJ2-2 and V is TRBV4-2, with TRBD1 matching 9 bases. The CDR3 runs to 16 residues. CDR1 is LGHNA and CDR2 is YNFKEQ in the germline V gene. V dropped 0 bases and J dropped 5; count of bases not matched to a gene: 4.

The CDR3 loop reads CAWSLGGEQYF. CDR3 DNA: TGTGCCTGGAGTCTGGGAGGAGAGCAGTACTTC. This rearrangement joins TRBV30 to TRBJ2-7; possibly TRBD2 for D (6 bases). Germline loops: CDR1 GTSNPN, CDR2 SVGIG (reference sequence). This CDR3 spans 11 amino acids. Deletions cut 2 bases from V and 7 bases from J, with 9 bases between.

This clone was observed a single time. The chain joins TRBV5-1 to TRBJ1-1; TRBD1 matches at 7 bases. Per the germline V gene, CDR1 is SGHRS and CDR2 is YFSETQ. V gave up 7 bases and J gave up 0 bases; unmatched junction bases: 3. This CDR3 contains 13 residues. CDR3 amino acids: CASSDRLNTEAFF. CDR3 coding DNA: TGCGCCAGCTCGGACAGGTTGAACACTGAAGCTTTCTTT.

The CDR3 DNA sequence: TGTGCCAGCTCACCAGTCGACAGGGGGGATCAGCCCCAGCATTTT. Its protein product is CASSPVDRGDQPQHF. V and J are TRBV18 and TRBJ1-5; TRBD1 aligns across 9 bases. The germline CDR1 and CDR2 sequences are KGHSH and LQKENI. The CDR3 spans 15 residues. Trimming removed 2 bases from V and 5 bases from J; junction bases left unmatched: 4. The full variable domain, rest sourced from reference TRBV18 and TRBJ1-5, is NAGVMQNPRHLVRRRGQEARLRCSPMKGHSHVYWYRQLPEEGLKFMVYLQKENIIDESGMPKERFSAEFPKEGPSILRIQQVVRGDSAAYFCASSPVDRGDQPQHFGDGTRLSIL.

The CDR3 sequence: CASSFQGRRDTQYF. DNA for the CDR3: TGTGCCAGCAGTTTTCAGGGTCGGAGAGATACGCAGTATTTT. The chain recombines TRBV27 with TRBJ2-3; a possible D gene is TRBD1 (5 bases). Germline CDR1 is MNHEY and CDR2 is SMNVEV (reference sequence). The CDR3 is made up of 14 amino acids. The germline V and J ends were trimmed by 3 bases and 5 bases, with 12 bases remaining between them.